This T cell receptor beta chain was identified during a study of cytomegalovirus exposure and HLA in healthy donors. V was pared by 5 bases and J by 1 base, with 17 bases between. The germline CDR1 and CDR2 sequences are SGHTA and FQGNSA. There are 16 residues in the CDR3. Produced via immunoSEQ multiplex PCR; TCRdb's table is partial and in-frame only. The sample records some 340,000 clones, roughly 87% being singletons. Findings and caveats of the study: First-cohort TCR clusters tended to co-occur in the 95 to 150 validation repertoires, a later analysis found.

Details on this clone: The target antigen is unknown.

This chain uses TRBV7-2 with TRBJ1-1; tentatively, D is TRBD1 (5 bases). Sequenced material: PBMCs. The clonotype originates from a woman in her twenties or thirties in good health and CMV-seropositive. CDR3 sequence reads: CASSPGGEHRNTEAFF. The CDR3 DNA follows: TGTGCCAGCAGCCCCGGGGGGGAACATCGGAACACTGAAGCTTTCTTT.